This entry lists 27 T cell receptor beta chains sequenced from one sample in a study of cytomegalovirus exposure and HLA in healthy donors (dated by TCRdb to about 2017). To prepare the library, the immunoSEQ multiplex PCR assay was applied. Entries here come from immuneACCESS through TCRdb and include only in-frame sequences with V and J called. Some clones fail to appear in such tables; in the studies checked, an unresolved V gene covers under half of the shortfall, and the cause of the remainder is unknown. Counted in this sample were about 310,000 clones; 70% to 90% of them appeared once. The ten largest clones take up around 0.96% of the sample. The specimen sequenced was PBMCs. The receptor source for this set is a man younger than 45 in good health and CMV-seronegative.

This chain connects TRBV28 to TRBJ1-5; tentative D call: TRBD1 (6 bases). The germline CDR1 and CDR2 sequences are MDHEN and SYDVKM. V lost 6 bases and J lost 5, with 17 bases in between. CDR3 length: 15 amino acids. The CDR3 DNA reads TGTGCCAGCAGAATGGGGGGGCTCCGAGATCAGCCCCAGCATTTT. Its protein is CASRMGGLRDQPQHF.

This chain links TRBV10-2 with TRBJ2-2; 7 bases line up with TRBD2. This CDR3 has 13 residues. Germline loops: CDR1 WSHSY, CDR2 SAAADI. The J segment lost 5 bases and the V segment lost 5 bases, leaving 2 bases of the junction unmatched. CDR3: CASSPGGTGELFF. The CDR3 region has the DNA TGCGCCAGCAGTCCCGGGGGGACCGGGGAGCTGTTTTTT.

The chain couples TRBV7-6 to TRBJ2-2; 13 nucleotides agree with TRBD2. Germline CDR1 is SGHVS and CDR2 is FNYEAQ. CDR3 size: 18 residues. The junction had 11 bases not matched to a gene; V was cut back by 5 bases and J by 5 bases. This chain's CDR3 is CASSTRLAGGSLTGELFF. The CDR3 bases are TGTGCCAGCAGCACCCGACTAGCGGGGGGTTCTCTGACCGGGGAGCTGTTTTTT.

The chain is built from TRBV5-4 and TRBJ2-1, with D perhaps matching TRBD2 (6 bases). CDR3 length: 14 residues. CDR1 and CDR2 (germline): SGHNT, YYREEE (reference sequence). Between the trimmed V and J ends, which lost 4 bases and 3 bases, there was a span of 11 bases. The CDR3 bases are TGTGCCAGCAGCCTAGGGACTCTCTACAATGAGCAGTTCTTC. Translated, it gives CASSLGTLYNEQFF.

V is TRBV21-1 and J is TRBJ2-3; TRBD2, the table's D call, was not compared with the DNA. TRBV21-1 is shown as a pseudogene. CDR3 length: 13 amino acids. The CDR3: CASRGTSGDTQYF. CDR3 DNA: TGTGCCAGCAGAGGGACTAGCGGGGATACGCAGTATTTT.

The J gene is TRBJ1-1, the V gene TRBV5-1, with D tentatively TRBD1 (6 bases). CDR1 is SGHRS, CDR2 YFSETQ, per germline. The length of the CDR3 is 16 residues. With 0 bases removed from V and 1 base from J, the gap between germline ends came to 13 bases. CDR3 protein: CASSLGAGTQNTEAFF. In nucleotides, the CDR3 is TGCGCCAGCAGCTTGGGGGCAGGGACACAGAACACTGAAGCTTTCTTT.

To note about this clone: Lacking the conserved final phenylalanine or tryptophan, this CDR3 likely reflects a read error. Because the CDR3's place on the DNA is in doubt, the DNA is left out and the CDR3 is given as listed by TCRdb. The chain links TRBV23-1 to TRBJ2-7; no check of the table's D call, TRBD1, against the DNA was made. TRBV23-1 is sorted into the ORF group, with uncertain function. The CDR3 extends over 10 residues, inclusive of both ends. CDR3 sequence reads: CASSQQRQIL.

The V call is TRBV21-1, the J call TRBJ2-1; the D call of TRBD1 is as the table states it, not checked on the DNA. TRBV21-1 is a known pseudogene. This CDR3 has 16 residues. CDR3 in DNA: TGTGCCAGCAGAGACCTTCGTGGGACAGGCAAAATACCGCAGTTCTTC. Residues: CASRDLRGTGKIPQFF.

This chain links TRBV21-1 with TRBJ2-7; the table's D gene call, TRBD1, was not cross checked with the DNA. TRBV21-1 is classified as a pseudogene. This CDR3 has 17 amino acids. The CDR3 sequence: CASSNKDRGSSTYEQYF. As DNA, the CDR3 is TGTGCCAGCAGCAATAAGGACAGAGGCTCGAGCACCTACGAGCAGTACTTC.

The rearrangement joins TRBV25-1 to TRBJ1-1; perhaps TRBD1 as D (5 bases). The CDR3 covers 15 residues. Trimming left V 9 bases short and J 1 base short, with 18 bases between. Germline CDR1 is MGHDK and CDR2 is SYGVNS. For the CDR3, the DNA is TGTGCCAGTGAGGCCCGCGGACAACCGAACACTGAAGCTTTCTTT. Translating it yields CASEARGQPNTEAFF.

The J gene is TRBJ2-3, the V gene TRBV5-6; 9 bases line up with TRBD2. V trimming: 1 base; J trimming: 5 bases; junction bases outside the gene matches: 14. The CDR3 has 18 amino acids. Per germline, CDR1 SGHDT and CDR2 YYEEEE. The CDR3 bases are TGTGCCAGCAGCTTGAAAGGGGCTAGCGGGGTCTCTATAGATACGCAGTATTTT. Translated: CASSLKGASGVSIDTQYF.

V is TRBV29-1 and J is TRBJ1-1; D uncertain. The CDR3 runs to 11 residues. Trimming left V 5 bases short and J 1 base short, with 5 bases between. The germline gives CDR1 SQVTM, CDR2 ANQGSEA. CDR3 bases: TGCAGCGTTACAGAGAACACTGAAGCTTTCTTT. This encodes CSVTENTEAFF.

DNA for the CDR3: TGTGCCAGCAGCGGGACCGGGACAGGGATTGGCTACACCTTC. Protein: CASSGTGTGIGYTF. The chain recombines TRBV9 with TRBJ1-2; 9 bases agree with TRBD1. The CDR3 runs to 14 residues. Per germline, CDR1 SGDLS and CDR2 YYNGEE. The trim removed 3 bases at V and 7 bases at J, leaving 7 bases unmatched. Filled out from reference TRBV9 and TRBJ1-2, the complete variable domain reads DSGVTQTPKHLITATGQRVTLRCSPRSGDLSVYWYQQSLDQGLQFLIQYYNGEERAKGNILERFSAQQFPDLHSELNLSSLELGDSALYFCASSGTGTGIGYTFGSGTRLTVV.

V and J are TRBV7-6 and TRBJ2-5, with no clear D. The germline CDR1 and CDR2 sequences are SGHVS and FNYEAQ. Between the trimmed V and J ends, which lost 1 base and 5 bases, there was a span of 5 bases. The CDR3 is 12 residues long. Written as DNA, the CDR3 is TGTGCCAGCAGCTTAGTCGGGGAGACCCAGTACTTC. This encodes CASSLVGETQYF.

The chain uses TRBV5-1 and TRBJ1-2; TRBD1 aligns across 9 bases. CDR3 length: 15 amino acids. CDR1 SGHRS and CDR2 YFSETQ come from the germline V gene. Germline trimming cut 0 bases from V and 2 bases from J; bases unmatched to any gene: 2. The CDR3 loop reads CASSLAGTGNYGYTF. Here the CDR3 DNA reads TGCGCCAGCAGCTTGGCTGGGACAGGGAACTATGGCTACACCTTC.

The chain links TRBV7-2 to TRBJ1-4; 7 bases line up with TRBD1. CDR1 SGHTA and CDR2 FQGNSA come from the germline V gene. V lost 4 bases and J lost 10; bases outside the gene matches: 9. The CDR3 is 14 residues long. The CDR3 is CASSSTGSLRKLFF. The CDR3 nucleotides read TGTGCCAGCAGCTCGACAGGGAGTCTGCGAAAACTGTTTTTT.

The V and J genes are TRBV15 and TRBJ2-5; D may be TRBD1 (6 bases). Germline V gene data show CDR1 as LNHNV and CDR2 as YYDKDF (reference sequence). The CDR3 is 15 residues long. The V gene lost 3 bases and the J gene lost 1 base, with 12 bases spanning the gap. The CDR3 loop is CATSRTDRLQETQYF. The CDR3 DNA follows: TGTGCCACCAGCAGGACGGACAGACTCCAAGAGACCCAGTACTTC.

This clone appeared a few times. This rearrangement joins TRBV30 to TRBJ1-2, with D hard to call. The CDR3 has 13 residues. Germline V gene lookup returns CDR1 GTSNPN and CDR2 SVGIG (reference sequence). Trimming left V 4 bases short and J 7 bases short, with 16 bases between. CDR3 in amino acids: CAWTTGGPSGYTF. CDR3 DNA: TGTGCCTGGACTACTGGAGGGCCCTCTGGCTACACCTTC.

V is TRBV11-2 and J is TRBJ1-6; no clear D. This CDR3 contains 13 residues. Germline V gene sequence: CDR1 SGHAT, CDR2 FQNNGV. V was clipped by 4 bases and J by 9 bases, with 10 bases between them. CDR3 amino acids: CASSSDQRSPLHF. The CDR3 DNA reads TGTGCCAGCAGCTCCGATCAGCGTTCACCCCTCCACTTT.

The chain employs TRBV5-6 and TRBJ1-5; D is ambiguous. The CDR3 totals 15 residues. Looked up from germline, CDR1 is SGHDT and CDR2 is YYEEEE. Trimming pared 2 bases from V and 6 bases from J, leaving 15 bases between. Here the CDR3 reads CASSFGGFGVQPQHF. The CDR3 DNA is TGTGCCAGCAGCTTTGGAGGGTTCGGGGTTCAGCCCCAGCATTTT.

This clone was found once. V is TRBV7-9 and J is TRBJ2-7; no clear D. The CDR3 has 13 amino acids. Trimming left V 0 bases short and J 3 bases short, with 6 bases between. Germline V gene sequence: CDR1 SEHNR, CDR2 FQNEAQ (reference sequence). The CDR3 protein is CASSLAVFYEQYF. The CDR3 DNA reads as TGTGCCAGCAGCTTAGCCGTCTTCTACGAGCAGTACTTC.

Comment on this clone: At one end the junction does not follow the germline gene, possibly because of a read error. The genes are TRBV5-1 and TRBJ2-7; no reliable D call. The CDR3 runs 14 residues. Germline V gives CDR1 SGHRS, CDR2 YFSETQ. The CDR3 loop is CASSLAMVADEQYF. DNA for the CDR3: TGTGCCAGCAGCTTGGCCATGGTAGCCGACGAGCAGTACTTC. Based on the CDR3 plus reference TRBV5-1 and TRBJ2-7, the full variable domain is KAGVTQTPRYLIKTRGQQVTLSCSPISGHRSVSWYQQTPGQGLQFLFEYFSETQRNKGNFPGRFSGRQFSNSRSEMNVSTLELGDSALYLCASSLAMVADEQYFGPGTRLTVT.

The chain combines TRBV5-6 with TRBJ1-2; the D is unclear. The ends were cut back, 6 bases at V and 4 bases at J, with 10 bases in the middle. The germline V gene encodes CDR1 SGHDT and CDR2 YYEEEE. The CDR3 consists of 12 residues. In DNA, the CDR3 is TGTGCCAGCACCTCGGAGACCTATGGCTACACCTTC. Translation gives CASTSETYGYTF.

J is TRBJ2-7 and V is TRBV4-3; TRBD1 is a possible D gene (5 bases). This CDR3 comprises 15 residues. Trimming cost V 8 bases and J 6 bases, with 23 bases left between them. Germline loops: CDR1 LGHNA, CDR2 YSLEER. This chain's CDR3 is CASGHTATTVVEQYF. The CDR3 DNA reads as TGCGCCAGCGGACATACAGCTACGACCGTAGTCGAGCAGTACTTC.

The chain links TRBV6-6 to TRBJ2-5; perhaps TRBD2 as D (6 bases). The germline V gene has CDR1 MNHNY and CDR2 SVGAGI (reference sequence). There are 13 residues in the CDR3. With 6 bases removed from V and 5 bases from J, the gap between germline ends came to 13 bases. CDR3 nucleotide sequence: TGTGCCAGCAGCCGATTGAGCGGGGAGACCCAGTACTTC. Protein: CASSRLSGETQYF.

This rearrangement joins TRBV6-1 to TRBJ2-1, with TRBD2 matching over 8 bases. Looked up from germline, CDR1 is MNHNS and CDR2 is SASEGT. The CDR3 length is 15 residues. V lost 9 bases, J lost 4 bases, and 11 bases stayed unmatched. The CDR3 sequence is CASSKPGGNYNEQFF. The CDR3 DNA reads TGTGCCAGTTCCAAACCGGGGGGGAATTACAATGAGCAGTTCTTC.

The rearrangement uses TRBV7-2 and TRBJ2-1; 8 bases fit TRBD2. The CDR3 sequence is 16 residues long. Germline V gene sequence: CDR1 SGHTA, CDR2 FQGNSA. Trimming cost V 5 bases and J 6 bases; bases outside gene matches: 12. The CDR3 sequence is CASSPSTGGPGNEQFF. In DNA, the CDR3 is TGTGCCAGCAGCCCATCCACGGGGGGGCCCGGCAATGAGCAGTTCTTC.